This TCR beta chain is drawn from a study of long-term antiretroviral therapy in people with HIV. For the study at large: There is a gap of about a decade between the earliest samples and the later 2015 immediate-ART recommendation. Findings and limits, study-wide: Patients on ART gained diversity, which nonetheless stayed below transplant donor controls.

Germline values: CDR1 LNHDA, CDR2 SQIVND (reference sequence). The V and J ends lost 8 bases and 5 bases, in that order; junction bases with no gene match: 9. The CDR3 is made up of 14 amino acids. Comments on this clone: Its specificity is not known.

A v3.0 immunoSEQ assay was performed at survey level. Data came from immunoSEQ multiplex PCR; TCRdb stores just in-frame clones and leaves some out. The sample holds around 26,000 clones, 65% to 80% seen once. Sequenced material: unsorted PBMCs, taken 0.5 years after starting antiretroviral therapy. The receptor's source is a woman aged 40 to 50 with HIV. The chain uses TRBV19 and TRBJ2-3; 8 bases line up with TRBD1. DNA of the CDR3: TGTGCCAGTGGGACAGGCCTGCGGAGAGATACGCAGTATTTT. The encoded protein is CASGTGLRRDTQYF.